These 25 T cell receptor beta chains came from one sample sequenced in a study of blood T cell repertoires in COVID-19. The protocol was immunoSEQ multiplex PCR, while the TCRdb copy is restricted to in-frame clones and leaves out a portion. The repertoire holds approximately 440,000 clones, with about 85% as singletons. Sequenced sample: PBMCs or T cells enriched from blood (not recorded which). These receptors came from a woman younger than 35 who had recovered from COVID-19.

The CDR3 nucleotides are TGCGCCAGCAGCCCTCGGACAGGGGGAACCGGGGAGCTGTTTTTT. It specifies CASSPRTGGTGELFF. The J gene is TRBJ2-2, the V gene TRBV5-1, with TRBD1 matching 10 bases. Looked up from germline, CDR1 is SGHRS and CDR2 is YFSETQ. V was pared by 4 bases and J by 5 bases, with 5 bases of the junction left unmatched. The CDR3 length is 15 residues.

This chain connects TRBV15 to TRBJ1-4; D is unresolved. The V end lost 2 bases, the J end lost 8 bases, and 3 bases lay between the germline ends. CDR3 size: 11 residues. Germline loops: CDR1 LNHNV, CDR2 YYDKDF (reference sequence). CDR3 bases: TGTGCCACCAGCAGAACAGAAAAACTGTTTTTT. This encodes CATSRTEKLFF.

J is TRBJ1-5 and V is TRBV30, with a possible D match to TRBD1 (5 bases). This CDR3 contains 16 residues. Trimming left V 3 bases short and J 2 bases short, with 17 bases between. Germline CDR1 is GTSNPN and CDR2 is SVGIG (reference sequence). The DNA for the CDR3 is TGTGCCTGGAGCGGGGGGGAAGGAGGGGGCAATCAGCCCCAGCATTTT. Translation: CAWSGGEGGGNQPQHF.

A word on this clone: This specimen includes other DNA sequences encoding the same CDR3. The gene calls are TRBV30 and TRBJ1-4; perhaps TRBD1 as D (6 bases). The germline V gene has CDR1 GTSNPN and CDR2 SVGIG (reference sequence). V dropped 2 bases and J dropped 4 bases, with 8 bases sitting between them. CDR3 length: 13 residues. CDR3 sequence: CAWSRGYNEKLFF. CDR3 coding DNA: TGTGCCTGGAGTAGGGGGTATAATGAAAAACTGTTTTTT.

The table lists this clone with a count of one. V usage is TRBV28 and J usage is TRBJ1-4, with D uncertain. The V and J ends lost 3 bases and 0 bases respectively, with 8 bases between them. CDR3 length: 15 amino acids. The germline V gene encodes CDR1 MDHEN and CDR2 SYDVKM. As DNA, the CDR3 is TGTGCCAGCAGTTTGGCATTCTCAACTAATGAAAAACTGTTTTTT. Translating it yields CASSLAFSTNEKLFF.

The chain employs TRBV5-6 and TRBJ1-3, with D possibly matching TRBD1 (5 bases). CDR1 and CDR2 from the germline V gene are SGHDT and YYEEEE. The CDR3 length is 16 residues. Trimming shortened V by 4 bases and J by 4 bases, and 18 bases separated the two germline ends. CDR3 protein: CASSPWRGPPGNTIYF. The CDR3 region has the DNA TGTGCCAGCAGCCCGTGGAGGGGACCTCCGGGAAACACCATATATTTT.

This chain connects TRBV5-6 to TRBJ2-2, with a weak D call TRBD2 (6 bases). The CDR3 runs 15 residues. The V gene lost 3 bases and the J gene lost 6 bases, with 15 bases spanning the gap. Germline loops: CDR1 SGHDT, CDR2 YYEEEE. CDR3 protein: CASSWDSPSSGELFF. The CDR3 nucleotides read TGTGCCAGCAGCTGGGACTCCCCCAGCTCCGGGGAGCTGTTTTTT.

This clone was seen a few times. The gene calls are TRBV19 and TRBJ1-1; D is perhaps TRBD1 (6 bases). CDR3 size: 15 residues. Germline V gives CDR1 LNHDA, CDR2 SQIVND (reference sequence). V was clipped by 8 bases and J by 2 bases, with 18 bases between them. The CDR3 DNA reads TGTGCCAGTTCCCACTGGGGGGGGCGAAACACTGAAGCTTTCTTT. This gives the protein CASSHWGGRNTEAFF.

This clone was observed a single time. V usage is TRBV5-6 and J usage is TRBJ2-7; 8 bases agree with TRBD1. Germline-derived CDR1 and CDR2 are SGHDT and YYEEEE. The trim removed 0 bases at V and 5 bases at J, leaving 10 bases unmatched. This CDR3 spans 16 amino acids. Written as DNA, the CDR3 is TGTGCCAGCAGCTTGGCCCTCCATGGACAGGGCAACGAGCAGTACTTC. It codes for CASSLALHGQGNEQYF. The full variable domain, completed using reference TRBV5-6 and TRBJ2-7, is DAGVTQSPTHLIKTRGQQVTLRCSPKSGHDTVSWYQQALGQGPQFIFQYYEEEERQRGNFPDRFSGHQFPNYSSELNVNALLLGDSALYLCASSLALHGQGNEQYFGPGTRLTVT.

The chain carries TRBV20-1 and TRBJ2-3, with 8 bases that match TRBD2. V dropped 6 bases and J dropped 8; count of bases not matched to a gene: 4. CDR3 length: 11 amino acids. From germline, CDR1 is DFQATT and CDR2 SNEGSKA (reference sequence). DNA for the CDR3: TGCAGTGCGGAGCTAGCGGGTACGCAGTATTTT. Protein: CSAELAGTQYF.

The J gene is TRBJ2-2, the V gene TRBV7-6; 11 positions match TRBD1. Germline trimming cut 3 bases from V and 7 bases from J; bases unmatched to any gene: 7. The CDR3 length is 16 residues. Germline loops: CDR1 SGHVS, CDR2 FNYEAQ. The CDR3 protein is CASSFRDRGSGGELFF. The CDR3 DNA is TGTGCCAGCAGCTTCCGGGACAGGGGGTCGGGCGGGGAGCTGTTTTTT.

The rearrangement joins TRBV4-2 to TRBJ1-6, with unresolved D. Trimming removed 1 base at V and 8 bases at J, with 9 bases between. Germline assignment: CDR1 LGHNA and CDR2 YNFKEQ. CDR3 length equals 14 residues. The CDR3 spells CASSQGQAYSPLHF. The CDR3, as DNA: TGTGCCAGCAGCCAAGGGCAGGCTTATTCACCCCTCCACTTT.

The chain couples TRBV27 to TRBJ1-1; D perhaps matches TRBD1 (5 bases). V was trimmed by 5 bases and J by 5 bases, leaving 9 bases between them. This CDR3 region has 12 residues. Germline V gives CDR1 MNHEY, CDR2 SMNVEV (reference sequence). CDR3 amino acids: CASSQGGTEAFF. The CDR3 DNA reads TGTGCCAGCAGTCAGGGAGGGACTGAAGCTTTCTTT.

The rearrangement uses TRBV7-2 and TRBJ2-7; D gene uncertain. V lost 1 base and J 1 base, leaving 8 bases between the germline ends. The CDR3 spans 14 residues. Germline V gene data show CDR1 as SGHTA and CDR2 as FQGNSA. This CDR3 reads CASSLGQDSYEQYF. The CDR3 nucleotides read TGTGCCAGCAGCTTAGGTCAGGATTCCTACGAGCAGTACTTC. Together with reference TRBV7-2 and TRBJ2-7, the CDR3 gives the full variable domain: GAGVSQSPSNKVTEKGKDVELRCDPISGHTALYWYRQSLGQGLEFLIYFQGNSAPDKSGLPSDRFSAERTGGSVSTLTIQRTQQEDSAVYLCASSLGQDSYEQYFGPGTRLTVT.

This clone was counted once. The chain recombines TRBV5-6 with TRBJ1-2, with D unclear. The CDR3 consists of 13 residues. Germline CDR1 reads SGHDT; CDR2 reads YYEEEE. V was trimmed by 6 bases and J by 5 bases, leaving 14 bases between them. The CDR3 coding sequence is TGTGCCAGCATCCGGCCGGGAGTTTATGGCTACACCTTC. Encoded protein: CASIRPGVYGYTF.

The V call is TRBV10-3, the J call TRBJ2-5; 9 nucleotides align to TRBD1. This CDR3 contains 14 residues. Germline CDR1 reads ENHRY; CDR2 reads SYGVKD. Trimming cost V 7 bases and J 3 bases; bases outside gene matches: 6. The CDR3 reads CAIMGDRAEETQYF. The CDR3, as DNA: TGTGCCATCATGGGGGACAGGGCGGAAGAGACCCAGTACTTC.

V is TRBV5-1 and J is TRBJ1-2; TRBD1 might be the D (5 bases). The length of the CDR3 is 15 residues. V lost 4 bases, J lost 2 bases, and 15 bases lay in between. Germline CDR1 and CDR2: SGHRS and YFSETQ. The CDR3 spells CASSNDISGNYGYTF. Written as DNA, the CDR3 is TGCGCCAGCAGCAACGACATTTCAGGGAACTATGGCTACACCTTC.

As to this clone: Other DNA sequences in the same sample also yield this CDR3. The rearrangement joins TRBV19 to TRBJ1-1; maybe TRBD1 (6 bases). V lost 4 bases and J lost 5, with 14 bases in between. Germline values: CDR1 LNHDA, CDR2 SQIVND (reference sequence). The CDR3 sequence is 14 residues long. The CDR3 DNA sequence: TGTGCCAGTAGTACAACAGGGAAAGGAACTGAAGCTTTCTTT. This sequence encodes CASSTTGKGTEAFF.

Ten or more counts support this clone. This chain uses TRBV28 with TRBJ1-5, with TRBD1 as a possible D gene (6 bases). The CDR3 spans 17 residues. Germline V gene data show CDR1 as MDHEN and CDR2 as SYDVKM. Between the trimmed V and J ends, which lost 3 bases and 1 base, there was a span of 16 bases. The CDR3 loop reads CASSFHGQPRSNQPQHF. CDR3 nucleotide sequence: TGTGCCAGCAGTTTCCACGGACAGCCGCGGAGCAATCAGCCCCAGCATTTT.

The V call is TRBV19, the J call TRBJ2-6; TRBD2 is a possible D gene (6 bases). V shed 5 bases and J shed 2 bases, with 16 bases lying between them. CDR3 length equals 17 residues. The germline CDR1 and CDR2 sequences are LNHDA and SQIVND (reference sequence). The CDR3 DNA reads TGTGCCAGTAGTGTCACCGGGACTGAGGCTGGGGCCAACGTCCTGACTTTC. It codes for CASSVTGTEAGANVLTF.

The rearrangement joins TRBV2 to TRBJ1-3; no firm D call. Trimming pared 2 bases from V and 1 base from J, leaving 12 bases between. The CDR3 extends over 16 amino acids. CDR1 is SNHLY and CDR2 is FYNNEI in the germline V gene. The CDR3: CASSESQTGSGNTIYF. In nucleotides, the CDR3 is TGTGCCAGCAGTGAATCACAGACGGGATCTGGAAACACCATATATTTT.

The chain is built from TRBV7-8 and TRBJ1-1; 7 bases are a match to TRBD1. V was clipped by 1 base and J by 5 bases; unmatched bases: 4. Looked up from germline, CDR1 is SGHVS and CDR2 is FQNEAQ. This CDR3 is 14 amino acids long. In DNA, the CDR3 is TGTGCCAGCAGCTTAGAGACAGGGAGTACTGAAGCTTTCTTT. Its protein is CASSLETGSTEAFF. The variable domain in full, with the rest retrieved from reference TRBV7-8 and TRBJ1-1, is GAGVSQSPRYKVAKRGQDVALRCDPISGHVSLFWYQQALGQGPEFLTYFQNEAQLDKSGLPSDRFFAERPEGSVSTLKIQRTQQEDSAVYLCASSLETGSTEAFFGQGTRLTVV.

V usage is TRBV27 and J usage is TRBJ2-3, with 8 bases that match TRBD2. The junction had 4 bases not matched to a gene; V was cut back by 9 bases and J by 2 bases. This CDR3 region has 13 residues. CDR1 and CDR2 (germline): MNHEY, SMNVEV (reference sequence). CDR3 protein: CASQRGNTDTQYF. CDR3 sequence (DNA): TGTGCCAGTCAGCGGGGGAACACAGATACGCAGTATTTT.

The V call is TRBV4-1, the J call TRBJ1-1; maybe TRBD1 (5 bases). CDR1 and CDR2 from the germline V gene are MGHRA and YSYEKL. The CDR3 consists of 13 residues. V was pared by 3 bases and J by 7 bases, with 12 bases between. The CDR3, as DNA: TGCGCCAGCAGCCACGGGGGATCGGGTGAAGCTTTCTTT. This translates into CASSHGGSGEAFF.

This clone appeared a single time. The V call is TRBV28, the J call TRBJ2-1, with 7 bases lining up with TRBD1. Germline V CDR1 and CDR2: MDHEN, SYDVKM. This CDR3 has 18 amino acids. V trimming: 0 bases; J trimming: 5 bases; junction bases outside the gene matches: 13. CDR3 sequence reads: CASSLWAMDDRAHNEQFF. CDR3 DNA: TGTGCCAGCAGTTTATGGGCTATGGACGACAGGGCCCACAATGAGCAGTTCTTC.